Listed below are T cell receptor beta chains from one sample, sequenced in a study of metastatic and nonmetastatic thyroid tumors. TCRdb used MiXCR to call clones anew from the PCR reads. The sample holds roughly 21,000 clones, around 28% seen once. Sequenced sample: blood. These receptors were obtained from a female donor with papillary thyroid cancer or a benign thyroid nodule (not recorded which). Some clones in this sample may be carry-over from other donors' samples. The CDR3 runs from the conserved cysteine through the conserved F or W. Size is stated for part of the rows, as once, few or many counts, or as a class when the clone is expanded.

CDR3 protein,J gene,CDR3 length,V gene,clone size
CASSKGRGFTEAFF,TRBJ1-1,14,TRBV9,many
CASNPQGTGELFF,TRBJ2-2,13,TRBV10-1,NA
CASSGLTQGRSGNTIYF,TRBJ1-3,17,TRBV25-1,many
CSVYRGHHNEQFF,TRBJ2-1,13,TRBV20-1,many
CASSQGSGVTNEQFF,TRBJ2-1,15,TRBV4-2,many
CAWSVTYEQYF,TRBJ2-7,11,TRBV30,NA
CSARDPRGGTEAFF,TRBJ1-1,14,TRBV20-1,medium-sized
CACSLSLYYSPLHF,TRBJ1-6,14,TRBV4-3,NA
CASSRRSGVGTETQYF,TRBJ2-5,16,TRBV7-6,many
CSASTSSTNEKLFF,TRBJ1-4,14,TRBV20-1,medium-sized
CASSQGSYSGAGYEQYF,TRBJ2-7,17,TRBV3-1,NA
CASRRPRTGYYNEQFF,TRBJ2-1,16,TRBV6-2/TRBV6-3,many
CASRGLAGAYEQYF,TRBJ2-7,14,TRBV5-1,many
CSAAPGTRGEQYF,TRBJ2-7,13,TRBV20-1,NA
CASGGMGKLFF,TRBJ1-4,11,TRBV6-1,many
CASTLGPWGIYIEQFF,TRBJ2-1,16,TRBV5-1,NA
CASSYSIYEQYF,TRBJ2-7,12,TRBV7-8,many
CASRSSPDRELFF,TRBJ2-2,13,TRBV6-1,NA
CASTFFATGVVYGYTF,TRBJ1-2,16,TRBV6-2/TRBV6-3,NA
CSARPTYSGANVLTF,TRBJ2-6,15,TRBV20-1,medium-sized